This TCR beta chain was profiled in a study of T-cell memory formation after mild COVID-19. The study's findings and limits: CD8+ contracting clones occupied EMRA, while CD4+ ones occupied mainly CM and EM. Certain responding clones were present in pre-infection memory, suggesting participation of cross-reactive memory.

This clonotype has just a few counts. The antigen remains undetermined. Each CDR3 protein gets one entry after TCRdb re-called the 5' RACE reads with MiXCR. The sample consists of fewer than 400,000 distinct CDR3 sequences, 10% to 15% of them appearing once. The clonotype comes from a man aged 18 to 35 who had mild COVID-19 (a few samples of this study predate the infection). Cell type and time point are not known. The source material was PBMCs or a T cell subset sorted from them (not recorded which).

The CDR3 nucleotides read TGTGCCAGCAGTTTAGTGTGGTACGGTGAAGCTTTCTTT. Translating it yields CASSLVWYGEAFF. This chain links TRBV27 with TRBJ1-1; D not resolved. The CDR3 has 13 amino acids. V lost 2 bases to trimming and J lost 7 bases, with 11 bases between them. Germline V CDR1 and CDR2: MNHEY, SMNVEV (reference sequence).